This TCR beta chain was recovered during a study of blood T cell repertoires in COVID-19. Overall study: Material from acute and convalescent COVID-19 was sourced from the United States, Italy and Spain. T cells, B-cell-depleted T cells, or PBMCs supplied cDNA or gDNA.

Source study methods: Amplification with reference gene primers provided the estimates of nucleated cell counts. Only in-frame clones appear in the TCRdb table, and some are missing; sequencing was by immunoSEQ multiplex PCR. D and trimming come from the DNA, and the V and J calls and clone size come from that table. Of 55,000 to 85,000 clones listed, 81% are singletons. CDR1 and CDR2 (germline): GTSNPN, SVGIG (reference sequence). Trimming removed 3 bases at V and 5 bases at J, with 11 bases between. CDR3 length equals 13 residues. The TCR comes from a woman in her seventies with acute or convalescent COVID-19. Sequencing input: peripheral blood. V and J are TRBV30 and TRBJ1-5, with D unclear. CDR3 in amino acids: CAWSPDLDQPQHF. CDR3 DNA: TGTGCCTGGAGCCCAGATCTCGATCAGCCCCAGCATTTT.